The 18 T cell receptor beta chains below come from one sample, sequenced in a study of blood T cell repertoires in COVID-19. Method: immunoSEQ multiplex PCR; TCRdb's copy keeps in-frame clones and lacks some. The sample has about 160,000 clones; 84% are singletons. The material sequenced was PBMCs or T cells enriched from blood (not recorded which). Receptors were obtained from a man over 45 who had recovered from COVID-19.

The V and J genes are TRBV21-1 and TRBJ2-3; the DNA was not used to check the table's D call, TRBD1. TRBV21-1 is classified as a pseudogene. The length of the CDR3 is 15 residues. The CDR3 sequence is CASSKGGHSTDTQYF. The CDR3 DNA follows: TGTGCCAGCAGCAAAGGGGGACACAGCACAGATACGCAGTATTTT.

The chain links TRBV14 to TRBJ1-2; 12 bases fit TRBD1. The CDR3 covers 15 residues. Germline-derived CDR1 and CDR2 are SGHDN and FVKESK. J lost 7 bases, V lost 3 bases, and 6 bases had no gene match. CDR3 DNA sequence: TGTGCCAGCAGCCATTCCGGGACAGGGGGCAGTGGCTACACCTTC. Translation: CASSHSGTGGSGYTF.

CDR3: CASSQGAYNSPLHF. DNA for the CDR3: TGTGCCAGTAGTCAGGGGGCTTATAATTCACCCCTCCACTTT. This chain connects TRBV19 to TRBJ1-6, with 8 bases lining up with TRBD1. The CDR3 loop spans 14 amino acids. CDR1 and CDR2 (germline): LNHDA, SQIVND (reference sequence). V lost 5 bases to trimming and J lost 4 bases; unmatched junction nucleotides: 1. Based on the CDR3 plus reference TRBV19 and TRBJ1-6, the full variable domain is DGGITQSPKYLFRKEGQNVTLSCEQNLNHDAMYWYRQDPGQGLRLIYYSQIVNDFQKGDIAEGYSVSREKKESFPLTVTSAQKNPTAFYLCASSQGAYNSPLHFGNGTRLTVT.

This clone was picked up a small number of times. The chain uses TRBV12-3 or TRBV12-4 and TRBJ1-1; D remains ambiguous. The CDR3 has 13 amino acids. V lost 5 bases to trimming and J lost 3 bases, with 10 bases between them. The CDR3 DNA reads as TGTGCCAGCAGTCGCCTAGTCTACACTGAAGCTTTCTTT. It encodes CASSRLVYTEAFF.

The rearrangement uses TRBV5-1 and TRBJ2-2, with D perhaps TRBD2 (5 bases). CDR3 length: 14 amino acids. Germline V CDR1 and CDR2: SGHRS, YFSETQ. V was clipped by 4 bases and J by 2 bases, with 9 bases between them. CDR3 amino acids: CASSPGGNTGELFF. CDR3 bases: TGCGCCAGCAGCCCCGGAGGTAACACCGGGGAGCTGTTTTTT.

This clone appeared a few times. The chain is built from TRBV5-1 and TRBJ2-2; D possibly corresponds to TRBD1 (6 bases). The CDR3 runs 15 residues. V lost 2 bases and J 2 bases, leaving 10 bases between the germline ends. The germline CDR1 and CDR2 sequences are SGHRS and YFSETQ. The CDR3 DNA reads as TGCGCCAGCAGCTTAGGGGGTTACAACACCGGGGAGCTGTTTTTT. It encodes CASSLGGYNTGELFF.

The rearrangement uses TRBV5-1 and TRBJ1-2, with a weak D call TRBD1 (6 bases). Deletions cut 0 bases from V and 2 bases from J, with 17 bases between. The CDR3 covers 17 residues. The germline CDR1 and CDR2 sequences are SGHRS and YFSETQ. The CDR3 region has the DNA TGCGCCAGCAGCTTGGGGTCCGGGACATATAAAAACTATGGCTACACCTTC. It codes for CASSLGSGTYKNYGYTF.

This rearrangement joins TRBV11-3 to TRBJ2-3; D is undetermined. CDR3 size: 13 residues. Germline V gene data show CDR1 as SGHNT and CDR2 as YENEEA. The ends were cut back, 3 bases at V and 2 bases at J, with 6 bases in the middle. CDR3 bases: TGTGCCAGCAGCTTGAGAGACACAGATACGCAGTATTTT. Its translation is CASSLRDTDTQYF.

This chain connects TRBV2 to TRBJ1-5; 10 bases are a match to TRBD1. The germline V gene has CDR1 SNHLY and CDR2 FYNNEI. V dropped 6 bases and J dropped 6; count of bases not matched to a gene: 5. The CDR3 is made up of 14 amino acids. The CDR3 sequence: CASSPGQGIQPQHF. The CDR3 DNA reads as TGTGCCAGCAGCCCGGGACAGGGGATTCAGCCCCAGCATTTT.

This clone appeared a few times. The gene calls are TRBV19 and TRBJ1-1; 8 bases are a match to TRBD1. Germline assignment: CDR1 LNHDA and CDR2 SQIVND (reference sequence). Trimming at V came to 4 bases and at J to 6 bases, leaving 1 base not matched to a gene. This CDR3 contains 12 residues. This chain's CDR3 is CASSTTGAEAFF. CDR3 DNA sequence: TGTGCCAGTAGTACGACAGGGGCTGAAGCTTTCTTT. The variable domain in full, completed from reference TRBV19 and TRBJ1-1, reads DGGITQSPKYLFRKEGQNVTLSCEQNLNHDAMYWYRQDPGQGLRLIYYSQIVNDFQKGDIAEGYSVSREKKESFPLTVTSAQKNPTAFYLCASSTTGAEAFFGQGTRLTVV.

This clone was recorded many times. This rearrangement joins TRBV7-2 to TRBJ2-7; no reliable D call. This CDR3 comprises 15 residues. V lost 2 bases and J 0 bases, leaving 11 bases between the germline ends. Germline lookup yields CDR1 SGHTA and CDR2 FQGNSA. The CDR3 DNA is TGTGCCAGCAGCTTAACACCAGCGAGCTCCTACGAGCAGTACTTC. It codes for CASSLTPASSYEQYF.

CDR3 coding DNA: TGTGCCAGCAGCTTAAACTTGCTAGCGGGGAACACCGGGGAGCTGTTTTTT. It is translated as CASSLNLLAGNTGELFF. The genes are TRBV7-8 and TRBJ2-2, with TRBD2 matching over 8 bases. This CDR3 is 17 amino acids long. Trimming cost V 2 bases and J 1 base; bases outside gene matches: 6. Germline CDR1 reads SGHVS; CDR2 reads FQNEAQ.

This clone has just a few counts. The V gene is TRBV7-9, the J gene TRBJ1-5; no definite D call. The CDR3 contains 14 residues. The V and J ends lost 1 base and 4 bases respectively, with 8 bases between them. Germline CDR1 and CDR2: SEHNR and FQNEAQ (reference sequence). The DNA of the CDR3 is TGTGCCAGCAGCTTAGGGGCTCCTAATCAGCCCCAGCATTTT. Amino acids: CASSLGAPNQPQHF.

This chain uses TRBV29-1 with TRBJ1-1; possible D gene TRBD1, 6 bases. Germline-derived CDR1 and CDR2 are SQVTM and ANQGSEA. Trimming removed 7 bases from V and 1 base from J, with 10 bases in between. The CDR3 contains 12 residues. The CDR3 DNA sequence: TGCAGCGCCTTGACAGGGAACACTGAAGCTTTCTTT. It encodes CSALTGNTEAFF.

The rearrangement uses TRBV3-1 (or the pseudogene TRBV3-2) and TRBJ2-1; 12 bases are a match to TRBD1. Trimming took 4 bases from V and 7 from J; bases not matched to a gene: 5. The germline V gene has CDR1 LGHDT and CDR2 YNNKEL (reference sequence). The CDR3 is 15 residues long. The CDR3 nucleotides read TGTGCCAGCAGCCCAGGGACAGGGGGCCGGAATGAGCAGTTCTTC. Its translation: CASSPGTGGRNEQFF.

The chain links TRBV5-1 to TRBJ2-5; 7 bases are a match to TRBD2. The length of the CDR3 is 13 residues. Germline trimming cut 7 bases from V and 5 bases from J; bases unmatched to any gene: 8. The germline CDR1 and CDR2 sequences are SGHRS and YFSETQ. The CDR3 sequence: CASGRVAGETQYF. In DNA, the CDR3 is TGCGCCAGCGGGAGGGTGGCAGGGGAGACCCAGTACTTC. The variable domain in full, completed from reference TRBV5-1 and TRBJ2-5, reads KAGVTQTPRYLIKTRGQQVTLSCSPISGHRSVSWYQQTPGQGLQFLFEYFSETQRNKGNFPGRFSGRQFSNSRSEMNVSTLELGDSALYLCASGRVAGETQYFGPGTRLLVL.

This chain joins TRBV3-1 (or the pseudogene TRBV3-2) and TRBJ2-5; D might be TRBD2 (5 bases). Germline V gives CDR1 LGHDT, CDR2 YNNKEL (reference sequence). This CDR3 contains 16 residues. The V and J ends lost 0 bases and 1 base respectively, with 12 bases between them. The DNA of the CDR3 is TGTGCCAGCAGCCAAGATTGGGAACTAGGCCAAGAGACCCAGTACTTC. Its translation is CASSQDWELGQETQYF.

This clone was picked up one time. The rearrangement links TRBV7-2 to TRBJ1-5, with D possibly TRBD1 on 6 matching bases. Looked up from germline, CDR1 is SGHTA and CDR2 is FQGNSA. Deletions cut 1 base from V and 3 bases from J, with 10 bases between. This CDR3 has 15 amino acids. CDR3 region: CASSLEGGDNQPQHF. The CDR3 coding sequence is TGTGCCAGCAGCTTAGAAGGGGGGGACAATCAGCCCCAGCATTTT.